Below are 32 T cell receptor beta chains sequenced from a single sample in a study of OX40 agonist ivuxolimab in advanced cancers. TCRdb's copy holds only in-frame clones and misses some; the assay was immunoSEQ multiplex PCR. This table has fewer than 200,000 clones, approximately 94% appearing once. Sample: CD4+ or CD8+ T cells sorted from blood, taken in a trial of the OX40 agonist ivuxolimab. The receptors originated from an adult with an advanced solid tumor such as melanoma, head and neck, liver or kidney cancer.

This sequence joins TRBV30 and TRBJ2-6, with unresolved D. V dropped 6 bases and J dropped 0 bases, with 9 bases sitting between them. There are 14 residues in the CDR3. Germline assignment: CDR1 GTSNPN and CDR2 SVGIG (reference sequence). The CDR3: CACRGPSGANVLTF. CDR3 sequence (DNA): TGTGCCTGCCGAGGACCCTCTGGGGCCAACGTCCTGACTTTC.

The chain recombines TRBV9 with TRBJ2-1; 9 bases line up with TRBD2. In germline, CDR1 is SGDLS, CDR2 YYNGEE. V was pared by 3 bases and J by 2 bases, with 6 bases of the junction left unmatched. The CDR3 runs to 16 residues. CDR3 residues: CASSESSGGTYNEQFF. The CDR3 DNA follows: TGTGCCAGCAGCGAGAGTAGCGGGGGCACCTACAATGAGCAGTTCTTC. Full variable domain (outside the CDR3, taken from reference TRBV9 and TRBJ2-1): DSGVTQTPKHLITATGQRVTLRCSPRSGDLSVYWYQQSLDQGLQFLIQYYNGEERAKGNILERFSAQQFPDLHSELNLSSLELGDSALYFCASSESSGGTYNEQFFGPGTRLTVL.

The chain carries TRBV2 and TRBJ1-1; no clear D gene. The length of the CDR3 is 13 residues. Deletions cut 3 bases from V and 0 bases from J, with 5 bases between. Germline CDR1 is SNHLY and CDR2 is FYNNEI. This chain's CDR3 is CASSDHLNTEAFF. The DNA of the CDR3 is TGTGCCAGCAGTGATCATCTGAACACTGAAGCTTTCTTT.

The genes are TRBV29-1 and TRBJ1-2; no clear D gene. CDR1 and CDR2 from the germline V gene are SQVTM and ANQGSEA. The CDR3 covers 12 residues. The V end was cut by 3 bases, the J end by 0 bases, with 5 bases between. The CDR3 nucleotides read TGCAGCGTTGACCTGGCTAACTATGGCTACACCTTC. Residues: CSVDLANYGYTF.

This clone was counted only a few times. This chain uses TRBV5-1 with TRBJ1-5; D ambiguous. The CDR3 length is 15 residues. Germline assignment: CDR1 SGHRS and CDR2 YFSETQ. V gave up 0 bases and J gave up 2 bases, with 9 bases separating them. This CDR3 is CASSLDGSGNQPQHF. The CDR3 nucleotides are TGCGCCAGCAGCTTGGACGGGTCAGGCAATCAGCCCCAGCATTTT.

V and J are TRBV28 and TRBJ2-2; a weak D match, TRBD1 (5 bases). V lost 6 bases, J lost 6 bases, and 8 bases lay in between. This CDR3 spans 12 amino acids. CDR1 and CDR2 (germline): MDHEN, SYDVKM. Here the CDR3 DNA reads TGTGCCAGCAGGACAGTAGCCGGGGAGCTGTTTTTT. It is translated as CASRTVAGELFF.

J is TRBJ1-1 and V is TRBV11-3; D is possibly TRBD1 (5 bases). Looked up from germline, CDR1 is SGHNT and CDR2 is YENEEA. Trimming cost V 1 base and J 8 bases, with 11 bases left between them. CDR3 length: 13 residues. DNA of the CDR3: TGTGCCAGCAGCTTAGTCAGGGACTCAGAAGCTTTCTTT. Protein sequence: CASSLVRDSEAFF.

Only one count was recorded for this clone. The chain couples TRBV5-1 to TRBJ2-3; tentative D call: TRBD1 (6 bases). The CDR3 runs 15 residues. With 2 bases removed from V and 2 bases from J, the gap between germline ends came to 12 bases. Germline V lookup: CDR1 SGHRS, CDR2 YFSETQ. CDR3 region: CASSFQGHPTDTQYF. CDR3 DNA: TGCGCCAGCAGCTTCCAGGGGCACCCCACAGATACGCAGTATTTT.

The chain has TRBV11-2 and TRBJ1-1; 7 bases agree with TRBD1. Losses at the gene ends were 5 bases for V and 5 bases for J; bases not matched to a gene: 11. CDR1 SGHAT and CDR2 FQNNGV come from the germline V gene. The CDR3 runs to 15 residues. CDR3 DNA: TGTGCCAGCAGCGTCCGACAGGGAAGGTGGACTGAAGCTTTCTTT. The encoded protein is CASSVRQGRWTEAFF.

Turning to this clone: The same CDR3 also results from other DNA sequences found in this sample. The rearrangement links TRBV18 to TRBJ1-1; no reliable D call. CDR3 size: 12 residues. The germline CDR1 and CDR2 sequences are KGHSH and LQKENI. The germline V and J ends were trimmed by 2 bases and 1 base, with 2 bases remaining between them. CDR3 nucleotides: TGTGCCAGCTCACCAGGGAACACTGAAGCTTTCTTT. Its protein product is CASSPGNTEAFF.

The count of this clone is one. The rearrangement links TRBV6-5 to TRBJ2-1, with D perhaps matching TRBD2 (5 bases). Trimming left V 3 bases short and J 2 bases short, with 11 bases between. The CDR3 runs 15 residues. Germline-derived CDR1 and CDR2 are MNHEY and SVGAGI. The CDR3: CASSYRDLTYNEQFF. The CDR3 DNA reads TGTGCCAGCAGTTATCGGGATCTAACCTACAATGAGCAGTTCTTC.

The chain joins TRBV19 to TRBJ2-7; 9 nucleotides agree with TRBD2. Germline V lookup: CDR1 LNHDA, CDR2 SQIVND (reference sequence). The CDR3 contains 15 residues. V lost 7 bases to trimming and J lost 2 bases; unmatched junction nucleotides: 9. As DNA, the CDR3 is TGTGCCAGTACCTCAGGGACTAGCAGAACCTACGAGCAGTACTTC. Translating gives CASTSGTSRTYEQYF.

The rearrangement joins TRBV6-5 to TRBJ1-2, with 8 bases identical to TRBD1. Germline V lookup: CDR1 MNHEY, CDR2 SVGAGI. The CDR3 loop spans 14 amino acids. Losses at the gene ends were 4 bases for V and 4 bases for J; bases not matched to a gene: 5. This CDR3 reads CASSSGGSAYGYTF. DNA for the CDR3: TGTGCCAGCAGTTCAGGGGGCTCGGCCTATGGCTACACCTTC.

Comments on this clone: This same CDR3 is encoded by further DNA sequences in the sample. This chain connects TRBV7-2 to TRBJ2-5, with D perhaps assigned TRBD1 or TRBD2 (5 bases each). CDR1 and CDR2 (germline): SGHTA, FQGNSA. V was pared by 5 bases and J by 4 bases, with 11 bases between. The CDR3 has 13 residues. Here the CDR3 DNA reads TGTGCCAGCAGCCCACGGGACGGAGAGACCCAGTACTTC. Translating gives CASSPRDGETQYF.

This clone was seen once. V is TRBV27 and J is TRBJ1-2, with D maybe TRBD1 (5 bases). V was shortened by 2 bases and J by 6 bases, with 16 bases between the two germline ends. The CDR3 loop spans 15 amino acids. CDR1 and CDR2 (germline): MNHEY, SMNVEV (reference sequence). The CDR3 nucleotides are TGTGCCAGCAGTTTAGTGGGGGGGTCTAGGGATGGCTACACCTTC. Its protein product is CASSLVGGSRDGYTF.

This chain uses TRBV6-5 with TRBJ1-6; the match to TRBD1 covers 8 bases. After removal of 6 bases from V and 10 bases from J, the junction contained 11 bases not matched to a gene. Germline CDR1 is MNHEY and CDR2 is SVGAGI. The CDR3 is 15 amino acids. DNA for the CDR3: TGTGCCAGCAGGACGGGGACAGGTTTCCCCTCACCCCTCCACTTT. Protein product: CASRTGTGFPSPLHF.

The chain combines TRBV7-9 with TRBJ1-2; no reliable D call. Germline values: CDR1 SEHNR, CDR2 FQNEAQ (reference sequence). This CDR3 comprises 14 residues. V dropped 0 bases and J dropped 4 bases, with 9 bases sitting between them. The CDR3 region is CASSLAWRAYGYTF. The CDR3 coding sequence is TGTGCCAGCAGCTTAGCGTGGCGGGCCTATGGCTACACCTTC. Drawing the rest from reference TRBV7-9 and TRBJ1-2, the complete variable domain is DTGVSQNPRHKITKRGQNVTFRCDPISEHNRLYWYRQTLGQGPEFLTYFQNEAQLEKSRLLSDRFSAERPKGSFSTLEIQRTEQGDSAMYLCASSLAWRAYGYTFGSGTRLTVV.

The V and J genes are TRBV7-3 and TRBJ2-1; D may be TRBD1 (5 bases). Germline CDR1 SGHTA, CDR2 FQGTGA. This CDR3 contains 14 residues. V was cut by 2 bases and J by 15 bases, with 20 bases left in between. CDR3 sequence reads: CASSLGAAATEVFF. CDR3 nucleotides: TGTGCCAGCAGCTTAGGGGCCGCTGCGACCGAAGTGTTCTTC.

The chain employs TRBV18 and TRBJ2-7; 11 nucleotides align to TRBD1. CDR1 is KGHSH and CDR2 is LQKENI in the germline V gene. Germline trimming cut 5 bases from V and 2 bases from J; bases unmatched to any gene: 11. This CDR3 is built from 17 residues. The CDR3 region is CASSSNSPGQGAYEQYF. CDR3 nucleotides: TGTGCCAGCTCATCAAACAGTCCGGGACAGGGGGCCTACGAGCAGTACTTC. Complete variable domain (other parts from reference TRBV18 and TRBJ2-7): NAGVMQNPRHLVRRRGQEARLRCSPMKGHSHVYWYRQLPEEGLKFMVYLQKENIIDESGMPKERFSAEFPKEGPSILRIQQVVRGDSAAYFCASSSNSPGQGAYEQYFGPGTRLTVT.

The chain has TRBV18 and TRBJ1-1, with D unresolved. The CDR3 is 13 residues long. Trimming took off 5 bases at V and 0 bases at J, with 7 bases between the two ends. Germline V gene lookup returns CDR1 KGHSH and CDR2 LQKENI. The CDR3 DNA is TGTGCCAGCTCAGAGACTATGAACACTGAAGCTTTCTTT. Protein product: CASSETMNTEAFF.

The chain links TRBV27 to TRBJ1-1; possible D gene TRBD1, 5 bases. This CDR3 region has 16 residues. In germline, CDR1 is MNHEY, CDR2 SMNVEV (reference sequence). Trimming removed 5 bases from V and 3 bases from J, with 19 bases in between. The CDR3, as DNA: TGTGCCAGCAGTCCTAAACCCTGGGAGGGGTACACTGAAGCTTTCTTT. Encoded protein: CASSPKPWEGYTEAFF.

The V call is TRBV6-1, the J call TRBJ2-1; 7 nucleotides match TRBD2. This CDR3 is 11 amino acids long. V trimming: 6 bases; J trimming: 9 bases; junction bases outside the gene matches: 2. Germline lookup yields CDR1 MNHNS and CDR2 SASEGT. CDR3 loop: CASSIAGEQFF. CDR3 nucleotides: TGTGCCAGCAGCATAGCGGGTGAGCAGTTCTTC.

The V and J genes are TRBV28 and TRBJ1-2; D not resolved. The germline CDR1 and CDR2 sequences are MDHEN and SYDVKM. The CDR3 is 14 residues long. The ends were cut back, 4 bases at V and 5 bases at J, with 14 bases in the middle. The CDR3 is CASSSPGVGYGYTF. The DNA of the CDR3 is TGTGCCAGCAGTTCCCCCGGAGTAGGTTATGGCTACACCTTC.

The V gene is TRBV5-4, the J gene TRBJ2-5, with 9 bases aligning to TRBD1. The junction had 4 bases not matched to a gene; V was cut back by 4 bases and J by 6 bases. Germline CDR1 and CDR2: SGHNT and YYREEE (reference sequence). The CDR3 runs 13 residues. This CDR3 is CASSGDRVKTQYF. The CDR3 nucleotides are TGTGCCAGCAGCGGGGACAGGGTAAAGACCCAGTACTTC. Using reference TRBV5-4 and TRBJ2-5 for the parts outside the CDR3, the full variable domain is ETGVTQSPTHLIKTRGQQVTLRCSSQSGHNTVSWYQQALGQGPQFIFQYYREEENGRGNFPPRFSGLQFPNYSSELNVNALELDDSALYLCASSGDRVKTQYFGPGTRLLVL.

The rearrangement links TRBV4-1 to TRBJ2-1; 13 bases are shared with TRBD2. Trimming removed 4 bases from V and 2 bases from J; junction bases left unmatched: 11. The CDR3 consists of 19 residues. Germline CDR1 is MGHRA and CDR2 is YSYEKL. The chain's CDR3 is CASSPGLAGRRRPYNEQFF. For the CDR3, the DNA is TGCGCCAGCAGCCCGGGACTAGCGGGACGTAGACGTCCCTACAATGAGCAGTTCTTC.

This clone was seen a single time. This rearrangement joins TRBV10-3 to TRBJ1-5; 9 bases agree with TRBD1. V dropped 10 bases and J dropped 7; count of bases not matched to a gene: 14. This CDR3 is built from 15 residues. CDR1 and CDR2 from the germline V gene are ENHRY and SYGVKD. The CDR3, as DNA: TGTGCCACCCAACAGGGGGCGAGTTTTGGACAGCCCCAGCATTTT. The encoded protein is CATQQGASFGQPQHF.

The chain links TRBV11-2 to TRBJ1-1; D is uncertain. Trimming stripped 1 base from V and 0 bases from J, with 9 bases between. The CDR3 is made up of 15 amino acids. The V gene's germline CDR1 is SGHAT and CDR2 FQNNGV. CDR3 region: CASSLANSLNTEAFF. Here the CDR3 DNA reads TGTGCCAGCAGCTTAGCAAACAGTTTGAACACTGAAGCTTTCTTT.

The rearrangement links TRBV5-1 to TRBJ2-2; D uncertain. V gave up 4 bases and J gave up 2 bases, with 3 bases separating them. Germline values: CDR1 SGHRS, CDR2 YFSETQ. The CDR3 spans 12 residues. The CDR3: CASSPNTGELFF. CDR3 DNA: TGCGCCAGCAGCCCAAACACCGGGGAGCTGTTTTTT.

The rearrangement joins TRBV6-6 to TRBJ1-2, with D possibly being TRBD1 (6 bases). This CDR3 is 15 amino acids long. V shed 6 bases and J shed 0 bases, with 14 bases lying between them. Germline V CDR1 and CDR2: MNHNY, SVGAGI (reference sequence). The CDR3 bases are TGTGCCAGCAGCTACCGGACAGCGACTAACTATGGCTACACCTTC. It yields the protein CASSYRTATNYGYTF.

The genes are TRBV4-1 and TRBJ2-7; 7 bases are shared with TRBD1. V lost 4 bases, J lost 6 bases, and 9 bases stayed unmatched. The germline gives CDR1 MGHRA, CDR2 YSYEKL. The CDR3 is 14 residues long. The chain's CDR3 is CASSLRGPSGEQYF. The CDR3 DNA is TGCGCCAGCAGCCTAAGGGGGCCCAGCGGCGAGCAGTACTTC.

Only a few counts were recorded for this clone. The rearrangement joins TRBV6-5 to TRBJ1-1, with a weak D call TRBD1 (5 bases). V dropped 5 bases and J dropped 0 bases, with 10 bases sitting between them. CDR3 length: 14 residues. Per germline, CDR1 MNHEY and CDR2 SVGAGI. CDR3 residues: CASSGNRMNTEAFF. DNA of the CDR3: TGTGCCAGCAGTGGTAACAGGATGAACACTGAAGCTTTCTTT.

The V call is TRBV7-9, the J call TRBJ2-3, with TRBD2 identical over 12 bases. CDR1 SEHNR and CDR2 FQNEAQ come from the germline V gene (reference sequence). The CDR3 is made up of 16 amino acids. The junction had 8 bases not matched to a gene; V was cut back by 5 bases and J by 5 bases. The CDR3 sequence: CASSPRLAGVRDTQYF. In DNA, the CDR3 is TGTGCCAGCAGCCCCCGACTAGCGGGAGTGAGAGATACGCAGTATTTT. Based on the CDR3 plus reference TRBV7-9 and TRBJ2-3, the full variable domain is DTGVSQNPRHKITKRGQNVTFRCDPISEHNRLYWYRQTLGQGPEFLTYFQNEAQLEKSRLLSDRFSAERPKGSFSTLEIQRTEQGDSAMYLCASSPRLAGVRDTQYFGPGTRLTVL.